This is a list of T cell receptor beta chains from one sample in a study of blood T cell repertoires in COVID-19. Data came from immunoSEQ multiplex PCR; TCRdb stores just in-frame clones and leaves some out. The table lists tens of thousands of clones, just under 85% of them singletons. The specimen sequenced was peripheral blood. All receptors come from a woman in her sixties or seventies with acute or convalescent COVID-19. Each CDR3 is given with its conserved first and last residue. A D gene is named only where the DNA matches it firmly. Size is stated for part of the rows, as once, few or many counts, or as a class when the clone is expanded.

j_gene | abundance | d_gene | v_gene | CDR3aa | CDR3nt
TRBJ1-2 | few | NA | TRBV2 | CATRTTGKLDGYTF | TGTGCCACCAGAACCACCGGGAAGCTCGATGGCTACACCTTC
TRBJ1-1 | NA | NA | TRBV6-5 | CASSYEARYTEAFF | TGTGCCAGCAGTTACGAGGCTAGGTACACTGAAGCTTTCTTT
TRBJ1-5 | NA | TRBD1 | TRBV4-1 | CASSPTGGNQPQHF | TGCGCCAGCAGCCCCACAGGGGGCAATCAGCCCCAGCATTTT
TRBJ1-3 | NA | NA | TRBV18 | CASSGDTSGNTIYF | TGTGCCAGCTCAGGGGACACCTCTGGAAACACCATATATTTT
TRBJ2-2 | NA | NA | TRBV7-8 | CASSLAHERAGELFF | TGTGCCAGCAGCTTAGCACACGAACGGGCCGGGGAGCTGTTTTTT
TRBJ2-2 | once | TRBD2 | TRBV9 | CASSAGTPGLAGGITGELFF | TGTGCCAGCAGCGCCGGTACCCCGGGACTAGCGGGGGGTATCACCGGGGAGCTGTTTTTT
TRBJ1-1 | NA | NA | TRBV5-4 | CASSLTSANTEAFF | TGTGCCAGCAGCTTGACATCTGCGAACACTGAAGCTTTCTTT
TRBJ1-4 | few | TRBD1 | TRBV14 | CASSLAAGTGEKLFF | TGTGCCAGCAGCCTTGCAGCCGGGACAGGGGAGAAACTGTTTTTT
TRBJ2-3 | NA | TRBD1 | TRBV24-1 | CATSDQGQLTDTQYF | TGTGCCACCAGTGACCAGGGACAGCTCACAGATACGCAGTATTTT
TRBJ2-2 | NA | TRBD2 | TRBV5-1 | CASSLAGTSVSNTGELFF | TGCGCCAGCAGCCTAGCCGGGACTAGTGTTTCGAACACCGGGGAGCTGTTTTTT
TRBJ2-1 | NA | NA | TRBV6-6 | CASSYSIPRGNEQFF | TGTGCCAGCAGTTACAGTATACCCCGAGGCAATGAGCAGTTCTTC
TRBJ2-7 | NA | TRBD1 | TRBV6-5 | CASAWDRGQEQYF | TGTGCCAGCGCTTGGGACAGGGGGCAGGAGCAGTACTTC
TRBJ2-1 | NA | TRBD2 | TRBV7-6 | CASSFEAGAHNEQFF | TGTGCCAGCAGCTTTGAGGCGGGAGCCCACAATGAGCAGTTCTTC
TRBJ1-2 | once | NA | TRBV7-2 | CASSLFRTAYGYTF | TGTGCCAGCAGCTTATTTAGGACAGCCTATGGCTACACCTTC
TRBJ1-6 | few | TRBD1 | TRBV2 | CASSTMTGDRSPLHF | TGTGCCAGCAGTACTATGACAGGGGATCGGTCACCCCTCCACTTT
TRBJ1-2 | NA | NA | TRBV6-2/TRBV6-3 | CASSTLGGGYTF | TGTGCCAGCAGTACCCTCGGGGGTGGCTACACCTTC